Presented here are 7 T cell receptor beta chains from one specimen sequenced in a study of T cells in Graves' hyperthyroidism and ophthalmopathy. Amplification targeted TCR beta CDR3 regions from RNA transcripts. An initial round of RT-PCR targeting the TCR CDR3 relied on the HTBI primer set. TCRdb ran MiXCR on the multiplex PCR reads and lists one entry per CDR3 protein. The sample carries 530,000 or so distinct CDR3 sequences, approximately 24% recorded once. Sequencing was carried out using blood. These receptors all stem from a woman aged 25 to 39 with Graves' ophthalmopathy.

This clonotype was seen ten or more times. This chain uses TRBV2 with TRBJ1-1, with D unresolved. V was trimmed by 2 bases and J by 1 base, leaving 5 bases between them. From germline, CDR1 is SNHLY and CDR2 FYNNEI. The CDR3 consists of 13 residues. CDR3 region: CASSEKGNTEAFF. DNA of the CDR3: TGTGCCAGCAGTGAAAAGGGGAACACTGAAGCTTTCTTT.

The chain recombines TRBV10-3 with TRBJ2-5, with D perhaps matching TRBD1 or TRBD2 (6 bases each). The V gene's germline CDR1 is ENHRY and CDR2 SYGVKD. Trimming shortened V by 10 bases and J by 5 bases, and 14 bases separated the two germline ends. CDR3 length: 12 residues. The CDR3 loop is CASGRGEETQYF. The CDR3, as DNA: TGTGCCAGCGGTAGGGGGGAGGAGACCCAGTACTTC.

The CDR3 DNA is TGTGCCAGCAGTTTCCCCCTCGGGGAGACCCAGTACTTC. Encoded protein: CASSFPLGETQYF. The chain is built from TRBV27 and TRBJ2-5; unclear D gene. This CDR3 contains 13 residues. Looked up from germline, CDR1 is MNHEY and CDR2 is SMNVEV (reference sequence). Trimming removed 3 bases from V and 5 bases from J, with 10 bases in between.

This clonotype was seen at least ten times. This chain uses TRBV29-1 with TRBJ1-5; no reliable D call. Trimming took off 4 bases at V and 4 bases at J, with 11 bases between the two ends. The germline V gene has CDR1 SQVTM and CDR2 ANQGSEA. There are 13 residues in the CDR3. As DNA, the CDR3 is TGCAGCGTTGGTCTGGGTGGGAATCAGCCCCAGCATTTT. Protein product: CSVGLGGNQPQHF.

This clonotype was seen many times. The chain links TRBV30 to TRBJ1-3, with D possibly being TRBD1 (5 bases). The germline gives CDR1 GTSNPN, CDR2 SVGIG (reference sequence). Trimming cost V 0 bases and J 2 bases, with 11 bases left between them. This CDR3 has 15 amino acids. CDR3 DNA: TGTGCCTGGAGTGTAATCGGGGGGGCTGGAAACACCATATATTTT. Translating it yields CAWSVIGGAGNTIYF. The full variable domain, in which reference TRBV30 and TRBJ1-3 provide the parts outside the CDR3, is SQTIHQWPATLVQPVGSPLSLECTVEGTSNPNLYWYRQAAGRGLQLLFYSVGIGQISSEVPQNLSASRPQDRQFILSSKKLLLSDSGFYLCAWSVIGGAGNTIYFGEGSWLTVV.

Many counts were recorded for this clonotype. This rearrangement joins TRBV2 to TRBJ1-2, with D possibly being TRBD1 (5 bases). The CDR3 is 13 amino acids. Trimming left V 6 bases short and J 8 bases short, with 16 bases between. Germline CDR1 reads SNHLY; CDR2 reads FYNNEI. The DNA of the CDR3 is TGTGCCAGCAGGACCGCAGGGTTCCGGGGCTACACCTTC. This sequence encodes CASRTAGFRGYTF.

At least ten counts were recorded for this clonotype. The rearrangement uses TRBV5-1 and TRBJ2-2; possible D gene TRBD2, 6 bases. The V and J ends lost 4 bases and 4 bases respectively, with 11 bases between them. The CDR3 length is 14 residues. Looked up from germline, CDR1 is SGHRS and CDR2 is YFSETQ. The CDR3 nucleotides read TGCGCCAGCAGCCCTGGGACTGCCACCGGGGAGCTGTTTTTT. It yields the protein CASSPGTATGELFF.